This TCR beta chain was retrieved from a study of Graves' ophthalmopathy and Graves' hyperthyroidism. Amplification of the TCR beta CDR3 regions used RNA transcripts (as template). The first-round RT-PCR employed HTBI primers together with the Qiagen OneStep RT-PCR kit. A multiplex PCR was then performed as the second round. TCRdb reprocessed the multiplex PCR reads with MiXCR, giving one entry per CDR3 protein. The repertoire consists of over a million distinct CDR3 sequences, with about two fifths occurring once and the leading ten covering 11%. The CDR3 totals 15 residues. V lost 8 bases and J 0 bases, leaving 16 bases between the germline ends. Germline V gene data show CDR1 as LNHDA and CDR2 as SQIVND (reference sequence).

The source of this sequence is an adult man with Graves' hyperthyroidism. Sequenced input: peripheral blood or thyroid tissue (not recorded which). The chain links TRBV19 to TRBJ1-1, with D unresolved. CDR3 DNA sequence: TGTGCCAGTGGTGGAGAGGTGGGTATGAACACTGAAGCTTTCTTT. Protein product: CASGGEVGMNTEAFF.